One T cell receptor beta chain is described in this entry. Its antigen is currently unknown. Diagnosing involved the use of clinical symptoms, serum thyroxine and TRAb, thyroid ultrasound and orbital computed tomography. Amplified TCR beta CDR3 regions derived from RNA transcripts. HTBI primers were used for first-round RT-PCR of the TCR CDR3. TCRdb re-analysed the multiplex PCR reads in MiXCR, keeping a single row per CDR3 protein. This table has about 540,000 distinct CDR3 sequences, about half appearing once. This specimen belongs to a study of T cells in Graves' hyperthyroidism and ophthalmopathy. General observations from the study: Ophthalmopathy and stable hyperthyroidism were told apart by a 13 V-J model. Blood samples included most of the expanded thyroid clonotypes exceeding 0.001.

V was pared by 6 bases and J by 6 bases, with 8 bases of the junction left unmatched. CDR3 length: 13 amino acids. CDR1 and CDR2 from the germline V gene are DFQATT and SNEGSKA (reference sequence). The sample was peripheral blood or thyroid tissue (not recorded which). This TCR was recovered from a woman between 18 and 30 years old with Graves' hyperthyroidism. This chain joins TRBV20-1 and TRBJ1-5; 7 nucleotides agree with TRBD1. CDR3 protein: CSAGRQGRQPQHF. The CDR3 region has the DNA TGCAGTGCCGGAAGACAGGGTCGTCAGCCCCAGCATTTT.